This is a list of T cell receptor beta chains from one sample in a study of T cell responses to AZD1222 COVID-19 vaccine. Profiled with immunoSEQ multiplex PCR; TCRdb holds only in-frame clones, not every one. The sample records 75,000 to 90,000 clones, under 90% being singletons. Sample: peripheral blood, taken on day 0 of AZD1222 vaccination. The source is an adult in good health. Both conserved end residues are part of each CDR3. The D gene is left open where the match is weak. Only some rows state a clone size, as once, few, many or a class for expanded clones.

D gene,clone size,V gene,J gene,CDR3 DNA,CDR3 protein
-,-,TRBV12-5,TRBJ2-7,TGTGCTAGTGGTAAGGGAACCTACGAGCAGTACTTC,CASGKGTYEQYF
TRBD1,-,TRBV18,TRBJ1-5,TGTGCCAGCTCACCACGAGGGGGCGAGGGCAATCAGCCCCAGCATTTT,CASSPRGGEGNQPQHF
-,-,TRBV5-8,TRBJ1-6,TGTGCCAGCAGCCCCTCAAGCCCAGAGAAGCATAATTCACCCCTCCACTTT,CASSPSSPEKHNSPLHF
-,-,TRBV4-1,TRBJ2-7,TGCGCCAGCAGCCAAGAGTATTATGACACTTCCTACGAGCAGTACTTC,CASSQEYYDTSYEQYF
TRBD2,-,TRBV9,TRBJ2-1,TGTGCCAGCAGCCCCGGACTAGCGGGAGGGCAGAATGAGCAGTTCTTC,CASSPGLAGGQNEQFF
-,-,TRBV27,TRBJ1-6,TGTGCCAGCAGTTTAGGACAGAAGAAACCTAGCTCCTATAATTCACCCCTCCACTTT,CASSLGQKKPSSYNSPLHF
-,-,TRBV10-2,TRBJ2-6,TGCGCCAGCAGTGATTCTAGTTCTTTTTCTGGGGCCAACGTCCTGACTTTC,CASSDSSSFSGANVLTF
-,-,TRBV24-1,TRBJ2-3,TGTGCCACCAGTAGTTCCCTCACAGATACGCAGTATTTT,CATSSSLTDTQYF
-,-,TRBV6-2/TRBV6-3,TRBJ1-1,TGTGCCAGCAGTTACGGAGGTCCGGACACTGAAGCTTTCTTT,CASSYGGPDTEAFF
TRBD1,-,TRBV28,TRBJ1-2,TGTGCCAGCAGTTTGGGGGACAGGGAAGGTGGCTACACCTTC,CASSLGDREGGYTF
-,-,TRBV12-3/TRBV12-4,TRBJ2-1,TGTGCCAGCAGTTTGGGGTGGAGTGAGCAGTTCTTC,CASSLGWSEQFF
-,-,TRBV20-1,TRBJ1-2,TGCAGTGCTAGTTCGGGAACTGTGGATGGCTACACCTTC,CSASSGTVDGYTF
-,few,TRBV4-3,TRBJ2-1,TGCGCCAGCAGCCAAGGTGGCGTAAAATATGAGCAGTTCTTC,CASSQGGVKYEQFF
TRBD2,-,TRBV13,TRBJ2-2,TGTGCCAGCAGCGGGAGGGGTTGGGGCCGAAGCGGGGAGCTGTTTTTT,CASSGRGWGRSGELFF
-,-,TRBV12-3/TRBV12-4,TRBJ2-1,TGTGCCAGCAGTTTATTTAATCGCGATGAGCAGTTCTTC,CASSLFNRDEQFF
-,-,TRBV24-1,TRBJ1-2,TGTGCCACCAGTGATTTGGCGGTACAGGGCAAGGTCCTCTATGGCTACACCTTC,CATSDLAVQGKVLYGYTF
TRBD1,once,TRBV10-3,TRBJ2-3,TGTGCCATCAGTGAGTCTGTGAGGGGACAGGGTCGTACGCAGTATTTT,CAISESVRGQGRTQYF
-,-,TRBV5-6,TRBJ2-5,TGTGCCAGCAGCCTAGCGGGGACAGGCTGGTTTGGAGCTAGGGAGACCCAGTACTTC,CASSLAGTGWFGARETQYF
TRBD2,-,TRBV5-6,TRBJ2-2,TGTGCCAGCAGCTCAAGCGGGAGGGCCTGGGGGGAGCTGTTTTTT,CASSSSGRAWGELFF
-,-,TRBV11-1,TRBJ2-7,TGTGCCAGCAGCTCTAACTACGAGCAGTACTTC,CASSSNYEQYF
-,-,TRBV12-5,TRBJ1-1,TGTGCTAGTGGTCCAGGGCTGAACACTGAAGCTTTCTTT,CASGPGLNTEAFF
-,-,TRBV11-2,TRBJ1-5,TGTGCCAGCAGCACATCGGAGGGGCCCCAGCATTTT,CASSTSEGPQHF
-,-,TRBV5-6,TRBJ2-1,TGTGCCAGCAGCTTGTCTAACACAGGTTACGGATATGAGCAGTTCTTC,CASSLSNTGYGYEQFF
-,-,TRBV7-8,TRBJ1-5,TGTGCCAGCAGCTTAGCGTTGAATCAGCCCCAGCATTTT,CASSLALNQPQHF
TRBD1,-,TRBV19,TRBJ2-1,TGTGCCAGTAGTCCTCAGGGGGTTAAGTATGAGCAGTTCTTC,CASSPQGVKYEQFF
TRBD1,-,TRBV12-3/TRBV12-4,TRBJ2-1,TGTGCCAGCAGCAGACAGGGGAATGAGCAGTTCTTC,CASSRQGNEQFF
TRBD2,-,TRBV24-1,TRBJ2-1,TGTGCCACTTCCCCCCGGGGTGGGACTAGCGGGAACCGCATTGAGCAGTTCTTC,CATSPRGGTSGNRIEQFF
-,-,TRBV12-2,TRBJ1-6,TGTGCAAGTCGCTTACCGAGGGCAGGGAGTAATTCACCCCTCCACTTT,CASRLPRAGSNSPLHF
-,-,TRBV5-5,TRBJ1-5,TGTGCCAGCAGCCCAACGTGGGGAGAAGGGCCCCAGCATTTT,CASSPTWGEGPQHF
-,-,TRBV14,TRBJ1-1,TGTGCCAGCAGCCTCCGCAGGTCCCACACTGAAGCTTTCTTT,CASSLRRSHTEAFF
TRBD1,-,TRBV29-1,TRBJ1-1,TGCAGCGTTGAAGATGACAGGGGGAACACTGAAGCTTTCTTT,CSVEDDRGNTEAFF
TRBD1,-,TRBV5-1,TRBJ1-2,TGCGCCAGCAGCCCTGACTTAGGGACAGGGGGCTATGGCTACACCTTC,CASSPDLGTGGYGYTF
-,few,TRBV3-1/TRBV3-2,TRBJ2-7,TGTGCCAGCAGCCAATGCGACCAGTGCGAGCAGTACTTC,CASSQCDQCEQYF
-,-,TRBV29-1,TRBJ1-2,TGCAGCGTTGAGGGCCCCGGCAGCTATGGCTACACCTTC,CSVEGPGSYGYTF
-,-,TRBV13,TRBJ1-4,TGTGCCAGCAGCTTAGGCCTAAAGGGGCTCGAGCATGAAAAACTGTTTTTT,CASSLGLKGLEHEKLFF
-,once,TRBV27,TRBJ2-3,TGTGCCAGCAGTTTAAGTTACAGCACAGATACGCAGTATTTT,CASSLSYSTDTQYF
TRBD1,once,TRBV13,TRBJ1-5,TGTGCCAGCAGCTTAATGGGACAGGGTGAGCCCCAGCATTTT,CASSLMGQGEPQHF
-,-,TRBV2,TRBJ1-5,TGTGCCAGCACAGATAGCAATCAGCCCCAGCATTTT,CASTDSNQPQHF
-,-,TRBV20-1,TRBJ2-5,TGCAGTGCTAGTTGGCACACGAACCAAGAGACCCAGTACTTC,CSASWHTNQETQYF
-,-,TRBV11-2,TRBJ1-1,TGTGCCAGCAGCTTAGATTTTGCAGGGAACACTGAAGCTTTCTTT,CASSLDFAGNTEAFF
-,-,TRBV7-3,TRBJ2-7,TGTGCCAGCAGCTTATCACAGAACTACGAGCAGTACTTC,CASSLSQNYEQYF
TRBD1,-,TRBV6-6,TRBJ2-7,TGTGCCAGCAGTTACTCAGGGGGCGCGTCCTACGAGCAGTACTTC,CASSYSGGASYEQYF
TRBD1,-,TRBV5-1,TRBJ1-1,TGCGCCAGCAGCCTCGGACAGGAGAACACTGAAGCTTTCTTT,CASSLGQENTEAFF
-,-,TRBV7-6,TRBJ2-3,TGTGCCAGCAGCTCCCGATACAGCACAGATACGCAGTATTTT,CASSSRYSTDTQYF
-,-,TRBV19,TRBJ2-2,TGTGCCAGTAGTTCGCGGATTGTACTCCGGAACAAGGGAGGTGCCGGGGAGCTGTTTTTT,CASSSRIVLRNKGGAGELFF
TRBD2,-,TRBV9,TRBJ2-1,TGTGCCAGCAGCCCGGACGGGGGGGTCCGTAATGAGCAGTTCTTC,CASSPDGGVRNEQFF
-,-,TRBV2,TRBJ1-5,TGTGCCAGCAGCCACAGGGTTAGCAATCAGCCCCAGCATTTT,CASSHRVSNQPQHF
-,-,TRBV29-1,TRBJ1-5,TGCAGCGCGAGGGACAGCAATCAGCCCCAGCATTTT,CSARDSNQPQHF
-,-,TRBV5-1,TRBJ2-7,TGCGCCAGCAGTCTTGGAACGCCAGGAGTGATCTCCTACGAGCAGTACTTC,CASSLGTPGVISYEQYF
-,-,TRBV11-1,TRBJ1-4,TGTGCCAGCAGCTTTTCGGACAGCAAAAATGAAAAACTGTTTTTT,CASSFSDSKNEKLFF
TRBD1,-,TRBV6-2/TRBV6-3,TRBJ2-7,TGTGCCAGCAGTTACTCGCCTGAGGGGGCGCGATACTACGAGCAGTACTTC,CASSYSPEGARYYEQYF
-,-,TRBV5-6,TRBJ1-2,TGTGCCAGCAGCCGGCGCATAGCTAACTATGGCTACACCTTC,CASSRRIANYGYTF
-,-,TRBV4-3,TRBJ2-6,TGCGCCAGCAGCCAAGAAGAGTCAGGGGTCGGGGCCAACGTCCTGACTTTC,CASSQEESGVGANVLTF
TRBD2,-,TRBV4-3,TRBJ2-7,TGCGCCAGCAGCCAGGACTACGGGGGGTCCTGGTGGAAGCAGTACTTC,CASSQDYGGSWWKQYF
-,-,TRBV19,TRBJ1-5,TGTGCCAGTAGTCCCCGCCACCCTAATCAGCCCCAGCATTTT,CASSPRHPNQPQHF